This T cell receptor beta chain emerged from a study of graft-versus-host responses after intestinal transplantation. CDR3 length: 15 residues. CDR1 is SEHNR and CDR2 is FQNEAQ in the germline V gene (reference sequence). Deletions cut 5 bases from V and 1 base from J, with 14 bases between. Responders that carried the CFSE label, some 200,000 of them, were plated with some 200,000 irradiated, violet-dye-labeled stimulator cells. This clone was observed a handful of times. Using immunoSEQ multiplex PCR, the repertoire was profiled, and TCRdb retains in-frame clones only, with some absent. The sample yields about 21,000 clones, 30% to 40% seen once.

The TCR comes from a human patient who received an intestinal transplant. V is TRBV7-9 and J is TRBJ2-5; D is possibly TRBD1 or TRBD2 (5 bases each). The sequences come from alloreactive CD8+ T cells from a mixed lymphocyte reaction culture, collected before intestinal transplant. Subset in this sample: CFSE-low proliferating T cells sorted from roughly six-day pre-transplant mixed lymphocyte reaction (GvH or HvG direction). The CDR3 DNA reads TGTGCCAGCAGCCTTACGAGGGGAACCCAAGAGACCCAGTACTTC. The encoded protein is CASSLTRGTQETQYF. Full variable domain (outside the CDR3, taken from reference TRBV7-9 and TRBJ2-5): DTGVSQNPRHKITKRGQNVTFRCDPISEHNRLYWYRQTLGQGPEFLTYFQNEAQLEKSRLLSDRFSAERPKGSFSTLEIQRTEQGDSAMYLCASSLTRGTQETQYFGPGTRLLVL.